This T cell receptor (beta chain) was observed in a study of T cells after yellow fever vaccination. Study background: The fractions with low cell numbers were processed using SMART-Seq v4 Ultra Low Input.

5'RACE template switching produced TCR cDNA carrying a universal primer site and UMIs. In TCRdb, the 5' RACE reads were re-called with MiXCR into one record per CDR3 protein. The sample contains 350,000 to 550,000 distinct CDR3 sequences, 18% of which appear only once. With 2 bases clipped from V and 2 bases from J, the junction kept 3 bases outside the gene matches. The CDR3 totals 15 residues. The V gene's germline CDR1 is MNHEY and CDR2 SVGAGI. This clonotype was found a few times. Its specificity is not known. Whole-study results and caveats: Abundant clonotypes from the bulk population could contaminate FACS-sorted repertoires. Only a small proportion of the clonotypes turned up in both the CD4 and the CD8 compartments, likely arising from convergent recombination.

This receptor was taken from a man between 18 and 35 years old who received the YFV17D yellow fever vaccine. The genes are TRBV6-5 and TRBJ2-7, with 10 bases lining up with TRBD1. The material was PBMCs, obtained before the yellow fever booster vaccination. This CDR3 is CASSYGQGVTYEQYF. CDR3 nucleotide sequence: TGTGCCAGCAGTTACGGACAGGGGGTAACCTACGAGCAGTACTTC.